These T cell receptor beta chains were read from a single sample in a study of shared clonotypes between healthy human individuals. Sequencing used immunoSEQ multiplex PCR; TCRdb keeps in-frame clones, though not all of them. The table shows around 600,000 clones, with 95% to 98% occurring only once. The sample comprised naive CD8+ T cells sorted from blood. Receptors were obtained from a man aged 25-45 years in good health. Each CDR3 is given with its conserved first and last residue. A D gene is named only where the DNA matches it firmly. Expanded clones get a size class; other rows say once, few or many, or leave the size out.

clone_size | d_call | j_call | v_call | cdr3_aa | cdr3_nt
NA | NA | TRBJ1-1 | TRBV21-1 | CASSKPQGRSNTEAFF | TGTGCCAGCAGCAAACCCCAGGGGAGGTCGAACACTGAAGCTTTCTTT
NA | TRBD1 | TRBJ1-2 | TRBV28 | CASSGGGQRNYGYTF | TGTGCCAGCAGTGGGGGGGGACAGCGGAACTATGGCTACACCTTC
NA | TRBD2 | TRBJ2-1 | TRBV11-1 | CASSLGPSGNEQFF | TGTGCCAGCAGCTTGGGGCCTAGCGGTAATGAGCAGTTCTTC
NA | NA | TRBJ1-2 | TRBV11-2 | CASSLWGRDYGYTF | TGTGCCAGCAGCTTATGGGGGCGAGACTATGGCTACACCTTC
NA | NA | TRBJ2-1 | TRBV11-2 | CASSLGPGEYNEQFF | TGTGCCAGCAGCTTAGGGCCGGGAGAGTACAATGAGCAGTTCTTC
NA | NA | TRBJ1-3 | TRBV14 | CASSQDLRPIYF | TGTGCCAGCAGCCAAGATCTCCGACCCATATATTTT
NA | NA | TRBJ2-3 | TRBV28 | CASSLRGLGTDTQYF | TGTGCCAGCAGTTTACGGGGGCTCGGTACAGATACGCAGTATTTT
NA | NA | TRBJ2-5 | TRBV7-9 | CASSSSLQETQYF | TGTGCCAGCAGCTCCAGTTTGCAAGAGACCCAGTACTTC
NA | NA | TRBJ2-7 | TRBV7-9 | CASSLADRPSYEQYF | TGTGCCAGCAGCTTAGCCGACAGGCCCTCCTACGAGCAGTACTTC
NA | TRBD2 | TRBJ2-1 | TRBV29-1 | CSVEGRLASSYNEQFF | TGCAGCGTTGAAGGTAGACTAGCGAGCTCCTACAATGAGCAGTTCTTC
NA | NA | TRBJ2-1 | TRBV19 | CASSPSYNEQFF | TGTGCCAGTAGTCCCAGTTACAATGAGCAGTTCTTC
NA | TRBD1 | TRBJ2-1 | TRBV25-1 | CASSEVRGQVGNEQFF | TGTGCCAGCAGTGAGGTGAGGGGACAGGTAGGGAATGAGCAGTTCTTC
NA | NA | TRBJ1-2 | TRBV7-8 | CASSPTLAPPNYGYTF | TGTGCCAGCAGCCCGACTCTTGCTCCCCCCAACTATGGCTACACCTTC
NA | NA | TRBJ2-7 | TRBV21-1 | CASSNGGTTRHEQYF | TGTGCCAGCAGCAATGGCGGGACTACCCGACACGAGCAGTACTTC
NA | NA | TRBJ2-1 | TRBV11-2 | CASSLDVFRSYNEQFF | TGTGCCAGCAGCTTAGATGTTTTCCGCTCCTACAATGAGCAGTTCTTC
NA | NA | TRBJ2-7 | TRBV27 | CASSRGNEQYF | TGTGCCAGCAGCCGGGGGAACGAGCAGTACTTC
NA | TRBD2 | TRBJ2-1 | TRBV10-2 | CASGEREGREQFF | TGCGCCAGCGGGGAGCGGGAGGGCCGTGAGCAGTTCTTC
NA | TRBD2 | TRBJ2-3 | TRBV11-1 | CASQGWLAGSTDTQYF | TGTGCCAGCCAGGGCTGGCTAGCGGGGAGCACAGATACGCAGTATTTT
NA | NA | TRBJ2-7 | TRBV29-1 | CSVEQGGLYEQYF | TGCAGCGTTGAACAGGGTGGACTCTACGAGCAGTACTTC
NA | NA | TRBJ2-3 | TRBV29-1 | CSVEGGRGPRRAQYF | TGCAGCGTTGAAGGGGGCCGCGGACCACGGAGGGCGCAGTATTTT
NA | NA | TRBJ2-7 | TRBV7-8 | CASSLRGTFYEQYF | TGTGCCAGCAGCTTAAGAGGCACCTTCTACGAGCAGTACTTC
NA | NA | TRBJ1-5 | TRBV25-1 | CASSELGPDPRQPQHF | TGTGCCAGCAGTGAGTTGGGGCCAGACCCTAGGCAGCCCCAGCATTTT
NA | NA | TRBJ2-5 | TRBV5-1 | CASSLVASRETQYF | TGCGCCAGCAGCTTGGTGGCTAGCCGGGAGACCCAGTACTTC
NA | NA | TRBJ2-1 | TRBV28 | CASSASGYNEQFF | TGTGCCAGCAGTGCTTCTGGCTACAATGAGCAGTTCTTC
NA | NA | TRBJ1-1 | TRBV6-5 | CASRRGLKAFF | TGTGCCAGCAGAAGGGGATTAAAAGCTTTCTTT
NA | TRBD2 | TRBJ2-7 | TRBV14 | CASSRTWTSETYEQYF | TGTGCCAGCAGCCGAACTTGGACTAGCGAGACCTACGAGCAGTACTTC
NA | TRBD2 | TRBJ2-2 | TRBV4-3 | CASSHEFPSGSVTGELFF | TGCGCCAGCAGCCACGAATTCCCAAGCGGGAGCGTAACCGGGGAGCTGTTTTTT
NA | NA | TRBJ2-3 | TRBV6-6 | CASSYSLGNTDTQYF | TGTGCCAGCAGTTACTCGTTGGGGAATACAGATACGCAGTATTTT
NA | NA | TRBJ2-1 | TRBV14 | CASSHQQGGSYNEQFF | TGTGCCAGCAGCCACCAGCAGGGCGGGTCCTACAATGAGCAGTTCTTC
once | NA | TRBJ2-7 | TRBV5-1 | CASSLASDYEQYF | TGCGCCAGCAGCTTGGCCAGCGACTACGAGCAGTACTTC
NA | NA | TRBJ2-1 | TRBV5-1 | CASSAEHLRNEQFF | TGCGCCAGCAGCGCGGAACACCTAAGGAATGAGCAGTTCTTC
NA | TRBD2 | TRBJ2-7 | TRBV4-3 | CASSQEGGLAAGSYEQYF | TGCGCCAGCAGCCAAGAGGGGGGACTAGCGGCTGGCTCCTACGAGCAGTACTTC
NA | NA | TRBJ2-7 | TRBV6-5 | CASGTGFISGEQYF | TGTGCCAGCGGCACAGGGTTTATTTCGGGCGAGCAGTACTTC
NA | TRBD2 | TRBJ2-1 | TRBV27 | CASIGRDYYNEQFF | TGTGCCAGCATCGGGCGGGACTATTACAATGAGCAGTTCTTC
NA | TRBD2 | TRBJ2-7 | TRBV4-1 | CASSHHLAGGPSYEQYF | TGCGCCAGCAGCCATCATCTAGCGGGAGGGCCTAGCTACGAGCAGTACTTC
NA | NA | TRBJ2-7 | TRBV28 | CASRGRTTPYEQYF | TGTGCCAGCAGGGGACGGACCACCCCCTACGAGCAGTACTTC
NA | NA | TRBJ2-3 | TRBV11-2 | CASSLGAELGTDTQYF | TGTGCCAGCAGCTTAGGAGCGGAACTTGGCACAGATACGCAGTATTTT
NA | NA | TRBJ1-1 | TRBV10-3 | CAISESIRQDEAFF | TGTGCCATCAGTGAGTCAATCCGCCAGGATGAAGCTTTCTTT
NA | NA | TRBJ2-7 | TRBV21-1 | CASSKGEQYF | TGTGCCAGCAGCAAAGGAGAGCAGTACTTC
NA | NA | TRBJ2-7 | TRBV9 | CASSYEQYF | TGTGCCAGCTCCTACGAGCAGTACTTC
NA | NA | TRBJ2-7 | TRBV6-5 | CASSSVQGNEQYF | TGTGCCAGCAGTTCCGTCCAGGGGAACGAGCAGTACTTC
NA | TRBD2 | TRBJ2-5 | TRBV27 | CASSTRTSGTETQYF | TGTGCCAGCAGTACTAGGACTAGCGGGACGGAGACCCAGTACTTC
once | NA | TRBJ1-1 | TRBV7-9 | CASSMGWGPTEAFF | TGTGCCAGCAGCATGGGTTGGGGGCCTACTGAAGCTTTCTTT
NA | NA | TRBJ2-3 | TRBV6-1 | CASSEVIADTDTQYF | TGTGCCAGCAGTGAAGTAATAGCGGACACAGATACGCAGTATTTT
NA | TRBD1 | TRBJ1-1 | TRBV5-5 | CASSGWTGLGEAFF | TGTGCCAGCAGCGGATGGACAGGGCTTGGAGAAGCTTTCTTT
NA | NA | TRBJ2-7 | TRBV10-2 | CASRPTDYEQYF | TGCGCCAGCAGACCTACTGATTACGAGCAGTACTTC